This T cell receptor (beta chain) emerged from a study of STAT5B mutations in CD4+ large granular lymphocyte leukemia. Study-wide results and limits: No patients shared main leukemic clonotypes, though roughly 23% appeared at low frequency elsewhere. Compared with healthy controls (2/35), patient top clones favored TRBV06 (8/27). Without HLA matching, higher CD4+ than CD8+ T-LGLL clonality could reflect small sample size.

As regards this clone: What it binds is not known.

CDR3 length equals 17 residues. From germline, CDR1 is SEHNR and CDR2 FQNEAQ (reference sequence). The V and J ends lost 4 bases and 3 bases, in that order; junction bases with no gene match: 11. The method was immunoSEQ multiplex PCR; TCRdb's version includes in-frame clones alone and lacks a portion of them. The table lists more than 30,000 clones, about 77% of them singletons, with about 1.9% in the top ten. The sequence was collected from a human donor in good health. The V call is TRBV7-9, the J call TRBJ2-3; TRBD2 matches at 9 bases. The sequenced sample consisted of CD4+ T cells from blood buffy coats. CDR3 protein: CASSSPAASGITDTQYF. Here the CDR3 DNA reads TGTGCCAGCAGCTCCCCCGCGGCTAGCGGGATTACAGATACGCAGTATTTT.